A single sample is the source of the 26 T cell receptor beta chains below, sequenced in a study of beta chain features in type 1 diabetes. Overall study findings and caveats: TCRB CDR3 length was moderately but significantly reduced in all four CD4+ subsets of Type 1 diabetes patients.

Their target antigens are unknown. Investigators reverse transcribed all isolated RNA, so they sequenced expressed TCRB transcripts. TCRdb's table, derived via immunoSEQ multiplex PCR, lists solely in-frame clones and lacks some. The repertoire includes a few hundred thousand clones, roughly 16% of them detected once, and approximately 0.081% sits in the top ten. The sequenced sample was naive CD4+ T cells from blood. The receptors were sampled from a man aged 25 to 40 with type 1 diabetes.

V usage is TRBV27 and J usage is TRBJ2-7; 11 nucleotides line up with TRBD2. V trimming: 6 bases; J trimming: 3 bases; junction bases outside the gene matches: 7. The CDR3 is made up of 15 amino acids. CDR1 MNHEY and CDR2 SMNVEV come from the germline V gene (reference sequence). The CDR3 bases are TGTGCCAGCAGCCTCACTAGCGGGAGCCACTACGAGCAGTACTTC. Protein: CASSLTSGSHYEQYF.

This clone was recorded a few times. This chain uses TRBV7-2 with TRBJ2-5; D is possibly TRBD2 (6 bases). Per the germline V gene, CDR1 is SGHTA and CDR2 is FQGNSA. The CDR3 spans 13 residues. The V end lost 2 bases, the J end lost 5 bases, and 9 bases lay between the germline ends. CDR3 bases: TGTGCCAGCAGCTTATCGGGGGTGGAGACCCAGTACTTC. Its translation is CASSLSGVETQYF.

The chain combines TRBV5-1 with TRBJ2-7, with a weak D call TRBD2 (5 bases). The length of the CDR3 is 13 residues. CDR1 SGHRS and CDR2 YFSETQ come from the germline V gene. V lost 5 bases and J 5 bases, leaving 14 bases between the germline ends. CDR3 nucleotides: TGCGCCAGCAGTTCTGGAGGTCAGGACGAGCAGTACTTC. Translating it yields CASSSGGQDEQYF.

This clone was counted a few times. The chain carries TRBV14 and TRBJ2-1; no firm D call. This CDR3 has 13 residues. With 0 bases removed from V and 7 bases from J, the gap between germline ends came to 7 bases. CDR1 SGHDN and CDR2 FVKESK come from the germline V gene. The DNA of the CDR3 is TGTGCCAGCAGCCAAGATCGCAGGAATGAGCAGTTCTTC. This translates into CASSQDRRNEQFF.

This rearrangement joins TRBV2 to TRBJ2-3, with D unclear. V dropped 4 bases and J dropped 3 bases, with 8 bases sitting between them. Germline V CDR1 and CDR2: SNHLY, FYNNEI. CDR3 length: 13 residues. CDR3 bases: TGTGCCAGCAGTGCCGCCGGGACAGATACGCAGTATTTT. Protein: CASSAAGTDTQYF.

This clone was detected only once. The same CDR3 arises from other DNA sequences in this sample as well. V usage is TRBV5-1 and J usage is TRBJ2-7; no reliable D call. Trimming stripped 2 bases from V and 5 bases from J, with 5 bases between. Germline CDR1 reads SGHRS; CDR2 reads YFSETQ. This CDR3 has 11 residues. For the CDR3, the DNA is TGCGCCAGCAGCTTAACCGACGAGCAGTACTTC. This sequence encodes CASSLTDEQYF.

The rearrangement links TRBV4-3 to TRBJ2-7; 10 bases agree with TRBD2. Germline CDR1 reads LGHNA; CDR2 reads YSLEER. The CDR3 runs 16 residues. Trimming took 1 base from V and 6 from J; bases not matched to a gene: 9. CDR3 sequence reads: CASSQGIVAGGLEQYF. The CDR3 region has the DNA TGCGCCAGCAGCCAAGGGATAGTAGCGGGAGGCCTCGAGCAGTACTTC.

This chain uses TRBV15 with TRBJ2-7; maybe TRBD2 (5 bases). From germline, CDR1 is LNHNV and CDR2 YYDKDF (reference sequence). CDR3 length: 16 residues. V dropped 0 bases and J dropped 3 bases, with 15 bases sitting between them. The CDR3 nucleotides read TGTGCCACCAGCAGAGATAGGCGGGTGACGTTCTACGAGCAGTACTTC. It translates to CATSRDRRVTFYEQYF.

This clone was counted a few times. This chain links TRBV7-9 with TRBJ2-1; D might be TRBD2 (5 bases). V was clipped by 1 base and J by 10 bases, with 17 bases between them. The CDR3 extends over 15 amino acids. CDR1 SEHNR and CDR2 FQNEAQ come from the germline V gene (reference sequence). The CDR3 spells CASSLVGDYTWEQFF. CDR3 nucleotides: TGTGCCAGCAGCTTAGTTGGTGACTACACTTGGGAGCAGTTCTTC. The whole variable domain, filled in from reference TRBV7-9 and TRBJ2-1, reads DTGVSQNPRHKITKRGQNVTFRCDPISEHNRLYWYRQTLGQGPEFLTYFQNEAQLEKSRLLSDRFSAERPKGSFSTLEIQRTEQGDSAMYLCASSLVGDYTWEQFFGPGTRLTVL.

The genes are TRBV7-9 and TRBJ2-5, with 10 bases lining up with TRBD2. Germline V gene sequence: CDR1 SEHNR, CDR2 FQNEAQ (reference sequence). V gave up 1 base and J gave up 1 base; unmatched junction bases: 3. CDR3 length equals 16 residues. For the CDR3, the DNA is TGTGCCAGCAGCTTAGGAGCGGGAGGGTTCCAAGAGACCCAGTACTTC. It yields the protein CASSLGAGGFQETQYF.

The V and J genes are TRBV7-9 and TRBJ1-2; the D gene is possibly TRBD1 (5 bases). The V gene lost 5 bases and the J gene lost 6 bases, with 19 bases spanning the gap. The germline V gene encodes CDR1 SEHNR and CDR2 FQNEAQ (reference sequence). This CDR3 is built from 15 residues. The CDR3 spells CASSPTGSRADGYTF. The CDR3 DNA sequence: TGTGCCAGCAGCCCAACGGGGAGCAGGGCCGATGGCTACACCTTC.

The rearrangement joins TRBV5-1 to TRBJ2-5, with D tentatively TRBD1 (5 bases). V lost 6 bases and J 1 base, leaving 13 bases between the germline ends. This CDR3 spans 14 amino acids. Germline-derived CDR1 and CDR2 are SGHRS and YFSETQ. The CDR3 region is CASNPGYSQETQYF. CDR3 coding DNA: TGCGCCAGCAACCCAGGGTACAGCCAAGAGACCCAGTACTTC.

With regard to this clone: One junction end disagrees with the germline gene, perhaps due to a read error. The V and J genes are TRBV7-7 and TRBJ2-1; perhaps TRBD2 as D (6 bases). The CDR3 has 13 residues. Looked up from germline, CDR1 is SSHAT and CDR2 is FNYEAQ (reference sequence). Here the CDR3 reads CASSLAVSNEQFF. As DNA, the CDR3 is TGTGCTAGCAGCTTAGCGGTCAGCAATGAGCAGTTCTTC.

This clone has more than one count but fewer than ten. This chain joins TRBV5-1 and TRBJ2-3, with D tentatively TRBD1 (5 bases). The germline V gene encodes CDR1 SGHRS and CDR2 YFSETQ. V lost 4 bases and J lost 1, with 16 bases in between. CDR3 length equals 16 residues. In nucleotides, the CDR3 is TGCGCCAGCAGCCTGGGAACAGGATCGGGCACAGATACGCAGTATTTT. Translating it yields CASSLGTGSGTDTQYF.

This clone came up a few times. The chain has TRBV30 and TRBJ2-6, with unresolved D. Germline V lookup: CDR1 GTSNPN, CDR2 SVGIG (reference sequence). The CDR3 has 13 residues. V shed 3 bases and J shed 2 bases, with 5 bases lying between them. CDR3 nucleotide sequence: TGTGCCTGGAGCGCTACTGGGGCCAACGTCCTGACTTTC. It specifies CAWSATGANVLTF.

This chain joins TRBV29-1 and TRBJ2-7; 9 bases line up with TRBD1. The CDR3 contains 17 residues. V was clipped by 1 base and J by 1 base; unmatched bases: 11. Germline loops: CDR1 SQVTM, CDR2 ANQGSEA. CDR3 in DNA: TGCAGCGTTGAAGCCCCCAAGGAGGACAGGGGTTCCTACGAGCAGTACTTC. Translation gives CSVEAPKEDRGSYEQYF.

Only a few counts were recorded for this clone. The chain joins TRBV27 to TRBJ2-2; 7 bases align to TRBD2. V gave up 0 bases and J gave up 7 bases; unmatched junction bases: 11. This CDR3 comprises 17 residues. The germline V gene has CDR1 MNHEY and CDR2 SMNVEV (reference sequence). CDR3 DNA sequence: TGTGCCAGCAGTTTATCGAGGGCGGGAGAGACCGTCGGGGAGCTGTTTTTT. Translated: CASSLSRAGETVGELFF.

This clone was counted only a few times. The chain joins TRBV29-1 to TRBJ1-1; the D is unclear. Trimming removed 2 bases at V and 4 bases at J, with 11 bases between. Germline CDR1 and CDR2: SQVTM and ANQGSEA. The CDR3 covers 13 residues. In DNA, the CDR3 is TGCAGCGTTGAAAGTCGGGGAGGCACTGAAGCTTTCTTT. Translation gives CSVESRGGTEAFF.

This clone was seen only a few times. The rearrangement joins TRBV18 to TRBJ2-3; 11 bases are shared with TRBD2. CDR1 and CDR2 from the germline V gene are KGHSH and LQKENI. The V and J ends lost 2 bases and 3 bases, in that order; junction bases with no gene match: 4. This CDR3 contains 16 residues. The CDR3 DNA reads TGTGCCAGCTCACCATTGGCTAGCGGGAGGACAGATACGCAGTATTTT. Residues: CASSPLASGRTDTQYF. Supplemented by reference TRBV18 and TRBJ2-3, the full variable domain reads NAGVMQNPRHLVRRRGQEARLRCSPMKGHSHVYWYRQLPEEGLKFMVYLQKENIIDESGMPKERFSAEFPKEGPSILRIQQVVRGDSAAYFCASSPLASGRTDTQYFGPGTRLTVL.

The chain joins TRBV18 to TRBJ1-1; 9 nucleotides align to TRBD1. Trimming at V came to 5 bases and at J to 6 bases, leaving 4 bases not matched to a gene. Germline CDR1 reads KGHSH; CDR2 reads LQKENI. This CDR3 is 13 amino acids long. The CDR3 bases are TGTGCCAGCTCAAGGGACAGGGAGTCTGAAGCTTTCTTT. Protein product: CASSRDRESEAFF.

This clone showed up just a few times. The V call is TRBV27, the J call TRBJ2-6; 9 bases map to TRBD1. The CDR3 is 15 residues long. The ends lost 5 bases at V and 2 bases at J; junction bases unmatched: 1. Germline V lookup: CDR1 MNHEY, CDR2 SMNVEV (reference sequence). The CDR3, as DNA: TGTGCCAGCAGTACAGGGGGCGCTGGGGCCAACGTCCTGACTTTC. This encodes CASSTGGAGANVLTF.

This clone occurred a few times. The genes are TRBV5-6 and TRBJ1-3, with unresolved D. The CDR3 length is 14 residues. The germline CDR1 and CDR2 sequences are SGHDT and YYEEEE. The germline V and J ends were trimmed by 2 bases and 1 base, with 7 bases remaining between them. This chain's CDR3 is CASSLKSSGNTIYF. Written as DNA, the CDR3 is TGTGCCAGCAGCTTAAAGTCTTCTGGAAACACCATATATTTT.

The V call is TRBV14, the J call TRBJ2-5, with D tentatively TRBD2 (6 bases). The CDR3 totals 15 residues. From germline, CDR1 is SGHDN and CDR2 FVKESK. Deletions cut 1 base from V and 2 bases from J, with 11 bases between. The CDR3 DNA reads as TGTGCCAGCAGCCAAGTGGGGGGAATACAAGAGACCCAGTACTTC. Its translation: CASSQVGGIQETQYF.

This clone was seen a handful of times. The chain has TRBV29-1 and TRBJ2-1; TRBD2 matches at 13 bases. With V trimmed by 7 bases and J by 3 bases, 9 bases remained unmatched. The CDR3 has 16 amino acids. From germline, CDR1 is SQVTM and CDR2 ANQGSEA. Here the CDR3 DNA reads TGCAGCGGAAGGGGACTAGCGGGATATGACTACAATGAGCAGTTCTTC. Amino acids: CSGRGLAGYDYNEQFF.

This clone was detected a few times. The V call is TRBV15, the J call TRBJ2-3; D not certain. Deletions cut 3 bases from V and 0 bases from J, with 7 bases between. In germline, CDR1 is LNHNV, CDR2 YYDKDF (reference sequence). This CDR3 comprises 14 residues. The CDR3 region has the DNA TGTGCCACCAGCAGTCGTAGTAGCACAGATACGCAGTATTTT. This sequence encodes CATSSRSSTDTQYF. The whole variable domain, filled in from reference TRBV15 and TRBJ2-3, reads DAMVIQNPRYQVTQFGKPVTLSCSQTLNHNVMYWYQQKSSQAPKLLFHYYDKDFNNEADTPDNFQSRRPNTSFCFLDIRSPGLGDTAMYLCATSSRSSTDTQYFGPGTRLTVL.

This chain connects TRBV4-2 to TRBJ2-7, with 9 bases that match TRBD1. V was clipped by 0 bases and J by 7 bases; unmatched bases: 7. From germline, CDR1 is LGHNA and CDR2 YNFKEQ. The CDR3 contains 15 residues. The CDR3 sequence is CASSQEGTGLREQYF. The CDR3 DNA sequence: TGTGCCAGCAGCCAAGAGGGGACAGGGCTGAGGGAGCAGTACTTC.